This entry features one T cell receptor beta chain sequence. Its antigen remains unknown. UMIs and sample barcodes were carried by the TCR alpha and TCR beta cDNA libraries that 5'RACE produced using constant-segment primers. MiXCR, run by TCRdb on the 5' RACE reads, gives a single entry per CDR3 protein. The repertoire consists of 250,000 to 400,000 distinct CDR3 sequences, with roughly 13% occurring once and the leading ten covering over 20%. CDR1 and CDR2 (germline): LGHNA, YNFKEQ. The J segment lost 4 bases and the V segment lost 1 base, leaving 6 bases of the junction unmatched. The CDR3 covers 16 residues. The data were taken from a study of T-cell memory formation after mild COVID-19. Study in general: Across donors, TCR clusters were largely donor specific. Whole-study results and caveats: Pre-infection memory contained some responding clones, which suggested that cross-reactive memory had joined.

The TCR originated in a young man who had mild COVID-19 (a few samples of this study predate the infection). Cell type and time point are not known. V and J are TRBV4-2 and TRBJ1-4; 7 bases map to TRBD1. The sample taken for sequencing was PBMCs or a T cell subset sorted from them (not recorded which). CDR3 sequence reads: CASSQGSGTVNEKLFF. For the CDR3, the DNA is TGTGCCAGCAGCCAAGGCTCCGGGACAGTTAATGAAAAACTGTTTTTT.